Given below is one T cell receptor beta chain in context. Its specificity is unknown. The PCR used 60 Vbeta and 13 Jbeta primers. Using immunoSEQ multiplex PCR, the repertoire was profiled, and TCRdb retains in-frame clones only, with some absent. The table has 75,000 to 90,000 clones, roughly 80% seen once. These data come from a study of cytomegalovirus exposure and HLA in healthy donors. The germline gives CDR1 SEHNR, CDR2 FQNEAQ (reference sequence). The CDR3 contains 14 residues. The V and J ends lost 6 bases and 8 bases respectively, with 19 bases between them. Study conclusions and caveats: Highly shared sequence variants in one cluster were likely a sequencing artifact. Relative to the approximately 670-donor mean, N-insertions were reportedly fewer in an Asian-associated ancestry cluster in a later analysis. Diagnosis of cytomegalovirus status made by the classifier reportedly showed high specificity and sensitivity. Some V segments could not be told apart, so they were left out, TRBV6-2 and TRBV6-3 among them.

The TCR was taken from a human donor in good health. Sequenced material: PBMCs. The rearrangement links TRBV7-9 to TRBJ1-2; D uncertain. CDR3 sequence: CASRDGGSSRGYTF. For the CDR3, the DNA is TGTGCCAGCAGGGACGGAGGGAGTTCTAGGGGCTACACCTTC.